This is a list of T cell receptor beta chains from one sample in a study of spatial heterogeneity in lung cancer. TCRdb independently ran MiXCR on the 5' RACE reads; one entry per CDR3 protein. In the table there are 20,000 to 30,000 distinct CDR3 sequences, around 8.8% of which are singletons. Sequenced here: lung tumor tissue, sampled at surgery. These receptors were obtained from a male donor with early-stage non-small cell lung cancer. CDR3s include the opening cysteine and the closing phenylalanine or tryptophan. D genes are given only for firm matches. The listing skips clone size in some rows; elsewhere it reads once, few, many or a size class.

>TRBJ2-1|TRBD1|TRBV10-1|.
TGCGCCAGCAGTGATAGACAGGGAAAATCGAAGCAGTTCTTC
CASSDRQGKSKQFF
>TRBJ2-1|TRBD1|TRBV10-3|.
TGTGCCATCAGTGCGGACAGGGCGTACAATGAGCAGTTCTTC
CAISADRAYNEQFF
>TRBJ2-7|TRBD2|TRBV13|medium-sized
TGTGCCAGCAGCCCAGGACTAGCGGCTTCCGAGCAGTACTTC
CASSPGLAASEQYF
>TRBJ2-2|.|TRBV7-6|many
TGTGCCAGCAGCTTAGGGACCTCCACCGGGGAGCTGTTTTTT
CASSLGTSTGELFF
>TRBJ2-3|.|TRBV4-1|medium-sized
TGCGCCAGCAGCCCCCCGGGGGCAGATACGCAGTATTTT
CASSPPGADTQYF
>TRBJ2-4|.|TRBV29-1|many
TGCAGCGGGGGGGACCCCAAAAACATTCAGTACTTC
CSGGDPKNIQYF
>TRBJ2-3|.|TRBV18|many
TGTGCCAGCTCACCTGGACTGGACGATACGCAGTATTTT
CASSPGLDDTQYF
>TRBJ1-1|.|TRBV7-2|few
TGTGCCAGCAGCTCACAGGGAGTGAACACTGAAGCTTTCTTT
CASSSQGVNTEAFF
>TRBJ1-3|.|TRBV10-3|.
TGTGCCATCCGGACCGACAACTCTGGAAACACCATATATTTT
CAIRTDNSGNTIYF
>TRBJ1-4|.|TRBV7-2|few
TGTGCCAGCAGCTTAGTGGCTAACGGGCGGGAAAAACTGTTTTTT
CASSLVANGREKLFF
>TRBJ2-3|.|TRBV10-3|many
TGTGCCATCAGCCAGCTAGAGGGCACAGATACGCAGTATTTT
CAISQLEGTDTQYF
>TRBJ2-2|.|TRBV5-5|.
TGTGCCAGCAGCCCCCGGAGGGGCGGGGAGCTGTTTTTT
CASSPRRGGELFF
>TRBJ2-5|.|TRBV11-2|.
TGTGCCAGCAGCTTAGGCCAGCAAGAGACCCAGTACTTC
CASSLGQQETQYF
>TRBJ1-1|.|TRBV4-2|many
TGTGCCAGCACCCCCAGACAGGTTTCGAACACTGAAGCTTTCTTT
CASTPRQVSNTEAFF
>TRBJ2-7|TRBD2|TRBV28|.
TGTGCCAGCAGTTCACAACGGGGGGACTCATCCCCAGGCGAGCAGTACTTC
CASSSQRGDSSPGEQYF
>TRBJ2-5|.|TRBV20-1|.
TGCAGTGCTAGAAAGGGACAAGAGACCCAGTACTTC
CSARKGQETQYF
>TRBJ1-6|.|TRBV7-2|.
TGTGCCAGCAGCCTTGGACAGAAATTTCCCCTCCACTTT
CASSLGQKFPLHF
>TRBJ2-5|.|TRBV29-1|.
TGCAGCGTCGCCTCCGGGACTCAAGAGACCCAGTACTTC
CSVASGTQETQYF
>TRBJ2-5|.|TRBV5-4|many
TGTGCCAGCAGCTTGGGTCCCCGGGTCCAAGAGACCCAGTACTTC
CASSLGPRVQETQYF
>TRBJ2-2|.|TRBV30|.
TGTGCCTGGAGGGAGGACACCGGGGAGCTGTTTTTT
CAWREDTGELFF
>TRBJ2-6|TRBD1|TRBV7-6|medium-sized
TGTGCCAGCAGCTTCGCGACAGGGGTGTCCGGGGCCAACGTCCTGACTTTC
CASSFATGVSGANVLTF
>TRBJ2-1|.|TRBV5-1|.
TGCGCCAGCAGCTTGGAAGCTCATTCCAATGAGCAGTTCTTC
CASSLEAHSNEQFF
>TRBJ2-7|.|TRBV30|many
TGTGCCTGGCGGACAATGTCCTACGAGCAGTACTTC
CAWRTMSYEQYF
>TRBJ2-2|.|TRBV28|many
TGTGCCAGCGGCCCCGGGGGAAGGACCGGGGAGCTGTTTTTT
CASGPGGRTGELFF
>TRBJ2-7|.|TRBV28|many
TGTGCCAGCAGTTCTCAACTCACAGGGAAGGAGGCCTACGAGCAGTACTTC
CASSSQLTGKEAYEQYF
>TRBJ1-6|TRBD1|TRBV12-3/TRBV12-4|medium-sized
TGTGCCAGCAGTCCTCGACAGGGGAAGAATAATTCACCCCTCCACTTT
CASSPRQGKNNSPLHF
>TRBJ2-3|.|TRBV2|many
TGTGCCAGCAGTGAAGGAGGCCCCCGGTCTGGGCAGTATTTT
CASSEGGPRSGQYF
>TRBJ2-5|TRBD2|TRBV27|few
TGTGCCAGCAGTCACCAACTAGCGGGGGGGCTGGAGACCCAGTACTTC
CASSHQLAGGLETQYF
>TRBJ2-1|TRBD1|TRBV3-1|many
TGTGCCAGCAGCCCACAGGGGACCGATTTTGCTGAGCAGTTCTTC
CASSPQGTDFAEQFF
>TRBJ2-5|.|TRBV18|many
TGTGCCAGCTCGCCAACCCCCCAAGAGACCCAGTACTTC
CASSPTPQETQYF
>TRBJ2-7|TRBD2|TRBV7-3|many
TGTGCCAGCAGCTTAAGCGGGAGCGACGAGCAGTACTTC
CASSLSGSDEQYF
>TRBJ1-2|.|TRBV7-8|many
TGTGCCAGCAGCCGGGGGTACGCACAGGGTTGGGATGGCTACACCTTC
CASSRGYAQGWDGYTF
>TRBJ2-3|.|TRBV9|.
TGTGCCAGCAGCGTAGGGATCACAGATACGCAGTATTTT
CASSVGITDTQYF
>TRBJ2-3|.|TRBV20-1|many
TGCAGTGCTCCCAGTAGGACAGGCACAGATACGCAGTATTTT
CSAPSRTGTDTQYF
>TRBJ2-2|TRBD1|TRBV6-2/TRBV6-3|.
TGTGCCAGCGAGGCGACAGGGGCCGGGGAGCTGTTTTTT
CASEATGAGELFF
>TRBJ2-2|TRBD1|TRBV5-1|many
TGCGCCAGCAGCCCGGGACAGGGCGAAACCGGGGAGCTGTTTTTT
CASSPGQGETGELFF
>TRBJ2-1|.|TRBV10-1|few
TGCGCCAGCAGTGTAGGAGGGATCAATGAGCAGTTCTTC
CASSVGGINEQFF
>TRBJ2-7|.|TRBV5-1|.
TGCGCCAGCAGCTTGGTTGGGGCGGGCGAGCAGTACTTC
CASSLVGAGEQYF